This entry lists 15 T cell receptor beta chains sequenced from one sample in a study of OX40 agonist ivuxolimab in advanced cancers. Library preparation used the immunoSEQ multiplex PCR assay. This is the immuneACCESS table as TCRdb keeps it, with only in-frame sequences that have V and J called. A part of the clones is gone; compared with another copy, unresolved V genes explain less than half, and the rest is unexplained. This sample is represented by approximately 80,000 clones; about 82% of them were singletons. The ten largest clonotypes hold approximately 0.61% of the sample. The specimen comprised CD4+ or CD8+ T cells sorted from blood, sampled in a trial of the OX40 agonist ivuxolimab. All receptors derive from an adult with an advanced solid tumor such as melanoma, head and neck, liver or kidney cancer.

V gene TRBV18 combines with J gene TRBJ1-3; unclear D gene. Trimming took off 3 bases at V and 4 bases at J, with 13 bases between the two ends. This CDR3 is 15 amino acids long. Per the germline V gene, CDR1 is KGHSH and CDR2 is LQKENI. In nucleotides, the CDR3 is TGTGCCAGCTCACCGAAACGAGCGGGGGGAAACACCATATATTTT. Translation gives CASSPKRAGGNTIYF.

CDR3: CASSQGDLSDTQYF. The CDR3, as DNA: TGTGCCAGCAGCCAAGGGGACCTCTCAGATACGCAGTATTTT. The chain carries TRBV14 and TRBJ2-3; D is possibly TRBD1 or TRBD2 (5 bases each). The V end lost 1 base, the J end lost 4 bases, and 9 bases lay between the germline ends. Germline V CDR1 and CDR2: SGHDN, FVKESK. The CDR3 spans 14 residues.

The chain combines TRBV13 with TRBJ2-3; TRBD1 matches 7 bases. The junction had 21 bases not matched to a gene; V was cut back by 0 bases and J by 0 bases. Germline V gene data show CDR1 as PRHDT and CDR2 as FYEKMQ (reference sequence). CDR3 length equals 22 residues. CDR3 sequence reads: CASSLGVSGWDRTRYSTDTQYF. For the CDR3, the DNA is TGTGCCAGCAGCTTAGGAGTAAGCGGATGGGACAGAACTAGGTACAGCACAGATACGCAGTATTTT. The full variable domain, its missing parts supplied by reference TRBV13 and TRBJ2-3, is AAGVIQSPRHLIKEKRETATLKCYPIPRHDTVYWYQQGPGQDPQFLISFYEKMQSDKGSIPDRFSAQQFSDYHSELNMSSLELGDSALYFCASSLGVSGWDRTRYSTDTQYFGPGTRLTVL.

This chain uses TRBV30 with TRBJ1-1, with D unresolved. The V gene's germline CDR1 is GTSNPN and CDR2 SVGIG (reference sequence). Between the trimmed V and J ends, which lost 0 bases and 5 bases, there was a span of 13 bases. This CDR3 spans 14 amino acids. DNA for the CDR3: TGTGCCTGGAGTGTGAAGGGTCTGGCGACTGAAGCTTTCTTT. Translation gives CAWSVKGLATEAFF.

The V call is TRBV11-3, the J call TRBJ2-5; the D call may be TRBD1 or TRBD2 (5 bases each). Per the germline V gene, CDR1 is SGHNT and CDR2 is YENEEA. The V end lost 4 bases, the J end lost 1 base, and 16 bases lay between the germline ends. The CDR3 covers 16 residues. CDR3 DNA sequence: TGTGCCAGCAGCTCTGGGGTGGGGGTAGGCCAAGAGACCCAGTACTTC. Protein sequence: CASSSGVGVGQETQYF. The full variable domain, rest sourced from reference TRBV11-3 and TRBJ2-5, is EAGVVQSPRYKIIEKKQPVAFWCNPISGHNTLYWYLQNLGQGPELLIRYENEEAVDDSQLPKDRFSAERLKGVDSTLKIQPAELGDSAVYLCASSSGVGVGQETQYFGPGTRLLVL.

The rearrangement joins TRBV6-5 to TRBJ2-7; D not resolved. The CDR3 extends over 11 amino acids. Germline V CDR1 and CDR2: MNHEY, SVGAGI. V gave up 5 bases and J gave up 6 bases, with 8 bases separating them. In nucleotides, the CDR3 is TGTGCCAGCAGTCTCCTCGGCGAGCAGTACTTC. Protein: CASSLLGEQYF.

The rearrangement uses TRBV18 and TRBJ2-3; TRBD1 matches 9 bases. The germline V gene encodes CDR1 KGHSH and CDR2 LQKENI. This CDR3 contains 17 residues. V was clipped by 4 bases and J by 2 bases; unmatched bases: 10. The DNA of the CDR3 is TGTGCCAGCTCACATTCTCGTGGGACAGGGCACACAGATACGCAGTATTTT. Translation: CASSHSRGTGHTDTQYF.

This clone showed up just once. The chain has TRBV7-2 and TRBJ2-2, with D perhaps being TRBD1 or TRBD2 (5 bases each). The CDR3 has 13 amino acids. Trimming removed 5 bases from V and 9 bases from J, with 13 bases in between. Germline-derived CDR1 and CDR2 are SGHTA and FQGNSA. The CDR3 loop is CASSPGTSRELFF. For the CDR3, the DNA is TGTGCCAGCAGCCCAGGGACCTCCCGGGAGCTGTTTTTT.

The chain is built from TRBV28 and TRBJ1-2; 10 bases fit TRBD1. V lost 5 bases to trimming and J lost 6 bases; unmatched junction nucleotides: 12. Germline CDR1 and CDR2: MDHEN and SYDVKM. The CDR3 spans 16 residues. This CDR3 is CASSTPGQGEINGYTF. The CDR3 DNA follows: TGTGCCAGCAGTACCCCCGGACAGGGGGAGATTAATGGCTACACCTTC.

The J gene is TRBJ1-2, the V gene TRBV7-9; maybe TRBD1 (5 bases). The CDR3 has 14 amino acids. CDR1 and CDR2 (germline): SEHNR, FQNEAQ (reference sequence). Between the trimmed V and J ends, which lost 2 bases and 0 bases, there was a span of 7 bases. Written as DNA, the CDR3 is TGTGCCAGCAGCTTAACAGGTTCTAACTATGGCTACACCTTC. Encoded protein: CASSLTGSNYGYTF.

In this sample, this clone turned up a few times. J is TRBJ2-1 and V is TRBV28; 11 nucleotides agree with TRBD2. The CDR3 is 16 residues long. From germline, CDR1 is MDHEN and CDR2 SYDVKM. V lost 6 bases to trimming and J lost 3 bases; unmatched junction nucleotides: 7. CDR3 in DNA: TGTGCCAGCAGACTCTTAGCGGGGGGGCTCTACAATGAGCAGTTCTTC. This codes for CASRLLAGGLYNEQFF. Full variable domain (remainder filled in from reference TRBV28 and TRBJ2-1): DVKVTQSSRYLVKRTGEKVFLECVQDMDHENMFWYRQDPGLGLRLIYFSYDVKMKEKGDIPEGYSVSREKKERFSLILESASTNQTSMYLCASRLLAGGLYNEQFFGPGTRLTVL.

The chain carries TRBV7-9 and TRBJ1-4, with 10 positions matching TRBD1. Unmatched junction bases numbered 6, after V lost 5 bases and J lost 3 bases. The CDR3 has 16 amino acids. Germline V gives CDR1 SEHNR, CDR2 FQNEAQ (reference sequence). The CDR3 region is CASSGGQGFANEKLFF. The CDR3 coding sequence is TGTGCCAGCAGCGGGGGACAGGGGTTTGCTAATGAAAAACTGTTTTTT.

J is TRBJ2-7 and V is TRBV6-1, with 7 bases that match TRBD1. The ends lost 7 bases at V and 5 bases at J; junction bases unmatched: 5. This CDR3 spans 12 amino acids. Germline CDR1 reads MNHNS; CDR2 reads SASEGT. The CDR3 sequence: CASTPTGDEQYF. CDR3 nucleotide sequence: TGTGCCAGCACCCCCACAGGGGACGAGCAGTACTTC.

There are a few counts of this clone. The rearrangement uses TRBV14 and TRBJ1-4; D unresolved. CDR3 length: 12 amino acids. Trimming took 0 bases from V and 9 from J, leaving 5 bases between them. Germline values: CDR1 SGHDN, CDR2 FVKESK. The chain's CDR3 is CASSQDWQKLFF. For the CDR3, the DNA is TGTGCCAGCAGCCAAGACTGGCAAAAACTGTTTTTT. The full variable domain, its missing parts supplied by reference TRBV14 and TRBJ1-4, is EAGVTQFPSHSVIEKGQTVTLRCDPISGHDNLYWYRRVMGKEIKFLLHFVKESKQDESGMPNNRFLAERTGGTYSTLKVQPAELEDSGVYFCASSQDWQKLFFGSGTQLSVL.

This clone was detected once. The chain uses TRBV7-2 and TRBJ2-3, with TRBD2 matching over 7 bases. The CDR3 sequence is 14 residues long. The V segment lost 5 bases and the J segment 7 bases; nucleotides outside the gene matches: 9. Germline lookup yields CDR1 SGHTA and CDR2 FQGNSA. CDR3 DNA sequence: TGTGCCAGCAGCCCCCGACTAGCTGAGAATACGCAGTATTTT. It specifies CASSPRLAENTQYF.